A single sample is the source of the 24 T cell receptor beta chains below, sequenced in a study of regulatory T cells in long-lasting Graves disease. In building TCR beta libraries, iRepertoire HTBI primers were used together with Arm-PCR of CDR3 regions. TCRdb redid the calling of the multiplex PCR reads with MiXCR, one entry per CDR3 protein. The sample lists about 540,000 distinct CDR3 sequences, 13% occurring once. Documented time point: newly diagnosed GD, antithyroid drugs for less than 3 months. PBMC RNA was the source of the TCR library. This sample was shared with a second study, whose subject was T cells in Graves' hyperthyroidism and ophthalmopathy.

This specimen was peripheral blood mononuclear cells (PBMCs), taken at new diagnosis, from a patient treated with antithyroid drugs. All receptors come from a man aged 25-40 years with Graves disease.

This clonotype showed up many times. V and J are TRBV2 and TRBJ1-1; no clear D. The CDR3 has 14 residues. V gave up 2 bases and J gave up 0 bases, with 7 bases separating them. Germline V gene data show CDR1 as SNHLY and CDR2 as FYNNEI. The CDR3 here is CASSEPAMNTEAFF. The CDR3 DNA reads as TGTGCCAGCAGTGAACCCGCCATGAACACTGAAGCTTTCTTT.

The chain uses TRBV6-4 and TRBJ2-6, with a tentative D call TRBD1 (6 bases). The CDR3 consists of 16 residues. Germline V gene sequence: CDR1 MRHNA, CDR2 SNTAGT. V was pared by 5 bases and J by 4 bases, with 15 bases between. DNA for the CDR3: TGTGCCAGCAGTTACCTCCCTGGGACAGGGGCCAACGTCCTGACTTTC. This encodes CASSYLPGTGANVLTF.

There are many counts of this clonotype. The V gene is TRBV28, the J gene TRBJ2-3; D remains unclear. Trimming cost V 5 bases and J 5 bases, with 8 bases left between them. Germline V lookup: CDR1 MDHEN, CDR2 SYDVKM. The CDR3 is made up of 12 amino acids. CDR3 DNA sequence: TGTGCCAGCAGTCCGGGTAAAGATACGCAGTATTTT. It is translated as CASSPGKDTQYF.

This clonotype was seen at least ten times. This chain connects TRBV5-1 to TRBJ2-1; D is possibly TRBD1 or TRBD2 (6 bases each). Germline values: CDR1 SGHRS, CDR2 YFSETQ. V was shortened by 7 bases and J by 8 bases, with 19 bases between the two germline ends. The CDR3 runs 14 residues. The CDR3 spells CASAGQLRLHEQFF. CDR3 DNA sequence: TGCGCCAGCGCGGGACAACTCAGATTGCATGAGCAGTTCTTC.

The genes are TRBV19 and TRBJ2-2, with 13 nucleotides matching TRBD2. The V segment lost 1 base and the J segment 7 bases; nucleotides outside the gene matches: 3. The germline V gene encodes CDR1 LNHDA and CDR2 SQIVND (reference sequence). The CDR3 totals 16 residues. CDR3 loop: CASSIGTSGSHGELFF. CDR3 bases: TGTGCCAGTAGTATAGGGACTAGCGGGAGTCACGGGGAGCTGTTTTTT.

This sequence joins TRBV11-2 and TRBJ2-2, with 13 bases matching TRBD2. J was trimmed by 8 bases and V by 0 bases; bases with no gene match: 3. The CDR3 loop spans 16 amino acids. Germline V lookup: CDR1 SGHAT, CDR2 FQNNGV. Here the CDR3 DNA reads TGTGCCAGCAGCTTAGACGGACTAGCGGGAGCGGGGGAGCTGTTTTTT. Translating gives CASSLDGLAGAGELFF. Based on the CDR3 plus reference TRBV11-2 and TRBJ2-2, the full variable domain is EAGVAQSPRYKIIEKRQSVAFWCNPISGHATLYWYQQILGQGPKLLIQFQNNGVVDDSQLPKDRFSAERLKGVDSTLKIQPAKLEDSAVYLCASSLDGLAGAGELFFGEGSRLTVL.

The sample holds a few counts of this clonotype. The chain carries TRBV6-1 and TRBJ2-1, with D unresolved. Trimming took off 11 bases at V and 0 bases at J, with 5 bases between the two ends. CDR3 length: 11 amino acids. CDR1 and CDR2 from the germline V gene are MNHNS and SASEGT. CDR3: CAGSSYNEQFF. In nucleotides, the CDR3 is TGTGCCGGTAGCTCCTACAATGAGCAGTTCTTC.

As for this clonotype: It is likely a read error: a sequence one base away is far more abundant. V usage is TRBV7-8 and J usage is TRBJ2-7; D may be TRBD1 (6 bases). Germline-derived CDR1 and CDR2 are SGHVS and FQNEAQ. The CDR3 runs 14 residues. Trimming removed 8 bases at V and 2 bases at J, with 16 bases between. The CDR3 bases are TGTGCCAGCGGACCGGACGAGGGGGCCTACGAGCAGTACTTC. This codes for CASGPDEGAYEQYF.

This clonotype occurred many times. The gene calls are TRBV27 and TRBJ2-7, with a weak D call TRBD1 (8 bases). Trimming removed 0 bases at V and 1 base at J, with 16 bases between. This CDR3 comprises 17 residues. CDR1 and CDR2 from the germline V gene are MNHEY and SMNVEV (reference sequence). The CDR3 reads CASSLSVSGTGSYEQYF. Here the CDR3 DNA reads TGTGCCAGCAGTTTATCGGTGAGCGGGACAGGATCCTACGAGCAGTACTTC.

V and J are TRBV18 and TRBJ2-3, with a possible D match to TRBD2 (7 bases). Trimming left V 0 bases short and J 3 bases short, with 19 bases between. The CDR3 totals 18 residues. Germline V gene data show CDR1 as KGHSH and CDR2 as LQKENI. This CDR3 reads CASSPPRSSGGGTDTQYF. The CDR3 DNA reads as TGTGCCAGCTCACCACCGCGGTCTAGCGGAGGGGGGACAGATACGCAGTATTTT. Full variable domain (missing parts from reference TRBV18 and TRBJ2-3): NAGVMQNPRHLVRRRGQEARLRCSPMKGHSHVYWYRQLPEEGLKFMVYLQKENIIDESGMPKERFSAEFPKEGPSILRIQQVVRGDSAAYFCASSPPRSSGGGTDTQYFGPGTRLTVL.

The rearrangement joins TRBV19 to TRBJ2-1; 8 bases are shared with TRBD2. Per germline, CDR1 LNHDA and CDR2 SQIVND (reference sequence). CDR3 size: 13 residues. V shed 10 bases, J shed 8 bases, and the junction held 10 bases outside the gene matches. CDR3 nucleotide sequence: TGTGCCACCCGAAAGGCGGGAGGACATGAGCAGTTCTTC. Residues: CATRKAGGHEQFF.

About this clonotype: This may arise from a read error, as a much more abundant clone is one base away. V usage is TRBV6-5 and J usage is TRBJ1-1; 8 positions agree with TRBD1. Germline V gene sequence: CDR1 MNHEY, CDR2 SVGAGI. This CDR3 has 16 amino acids. CDR3 in amino acids: CAGSSRQGKMDTEAFF. The CDR3 nucleotides read TGTGCCGGCAGTTCTCGACAGGGGAAGATGGACACTGAAGCTTTCTTT.

This clonotype was detected many times. The rearrangement links TRBV12-3 or TRBV12-4 to TRBJ2-7; D might be TRBD1 or TRBD2, each matching 5 bases. The CDR3 sequence is 12 residues long. Trimming left V 6 bases short and J 7 bases short, with 13 bases between. The DNA for the CDR3 is TGTGCCAGCAGGGGCACGGGGCGGGAGCAGTACTTC. Its translation: CASRGTGREQYF.

This clonotype was observed many times. The chain recombines TRBV20-1 with TRBJ1-3; D is ambiguous. CDR1 is DFQATT and CDR2 is SNEGSKA in the germline V gene (reference sequence). This CDR3 has 18 residues. Trimming left V 4 bases short and J 4 bases short, with 26 bases between. The CDR3 DNA is TGCAGTGCTATTAAACTAGGTCCTGTCCGGTTAGGAGGAAACACCATATATTTT. Its protein product is CSAIKLGPVRLGGNTIYF.

In this sample, this clonotype turned up a few times. The V gene is TRBV5-4, the J gene TRBJ2-7; 7 bases agree with TRBD1. Trimming at V came to 1 base and at J to 3 bases, leaving 7 bases not matched to a gene. Germline assignment: CDR1 SGHNT and CDR2 YYREEE (reference sequence). The CDR3 extends over 15 amino acids. The CDR3 sequence: CASSLRHRGNYEQYF. CDR3 in DNA: TGTGCCAGCAGCTTGCGTCACAGGGGAAACTACGAGCAGTACTTC.

This chain uses TRBV19 with TRBJ1-5; possibly TRBD1 for D (5 bases). CDR3 length: 14 amino acids. From germline, CDR1 is LNHDA and CDR2 SQIVND (reference sequence). V dropped 4 bases and J dropped 6 bases, with 13 bases sitting between them. CDR3 region: CASSTDGRGQPQHF. CDR3 bases: TGTGCCAGTAGTACGGACGGGAGGGGTCAGCCCCAGCATTTT.

This clonotype was seen repeatedly, ten times or more. This chain connects TRBV7-3 to TRBJ2-3; 7 bases align to TRBD2. This CDR3 comprises 16 residues. CDR1 is SGHTA and CDR2 is FQGTGA in the germline V gene. Trimming removed 0 bases from V and 5 bases from J; junction bases left unmatched: 8. The CDR3 loop reads CASSLTDGGSGDTQYF. The CDR3 nucleotides read TGTGCCAGCAGCTTAACCGACGGGGGGTCCGGAGATACGCAGTATTTT.

This clonotype was counted only a few times. The chain joins TRBV5-1 to TRBJ2-1, with D possibly matching TRBD2 (6 bases). Germline CDR1 is SGHRS and CDR2 is YFSETQ. The CDR3 runs to 16 residues. The V end was cut by 1 base, the J end by 0 bases, with 11 bases between. This CDR3 reads CASSLSPDYSYNEQFF. The DNA of the CDR3 is TGCGCCAGCAGCTTGTCGCCGGACTACTCCTACAATGAGCAGTTCTTC.

This clonotype occurred a few times. The chain combines TRBV12-5 with TRBJ2-1; D perhaps matches TRBD2 (6 bases). The germline V and J ends were trimmed by 3 bases and 7 bases, with 28 bases remaining between them. CDR1 and CDR2 from the germline V gene are LGHNT and FRNRAP. The CDR3 is made up of 19 amino acids. The CDR3 here is CASGLERDSLHLVTNEQFF. CDR3 in DNA: TGTGCTAGTGGTTTAGAACGGGACTCACTCCATCTGGTCACTAATGAGCAGTTCTTC.

This clonotype turned up a few times. The chain employs TRBV29-1 and TRBJ2-5, with D possibly matching TRBD1 (6 bases). Germline V gene sequence: CDR1 SQVTM, CDR2 ANQGSEA. V was pared by 5 bases and J by 5 bases, with 9 bases between. The CDR3 spans 11 residues. CDR3 protein: CSVLGAETQYF. DNA of the CDR3: TGCAGCGTTTTGGGGGCTGAGACCCAGTACTTC.

V is TRBV20-1 and J is TRBJ2-7; D ambiguous. With 5 bases removed from V and 2 bases from J, the gap between germline ends came to 13 bases. The CDR3 consists of 13 residues. Germline values: CDR1 DFQATT, CDR2 SNEGSKA (reference sequence). CDR3 protein: CSAVPAHTYEQYF. The CDR3 DNA follows: TGCAGTGCTGTCCCAGCTCATACCTACGAGCAGTACTTC.

Only a few counts were recorded for this clonotype. This chain joins TRBV20-1 and TRBJ2-3; TRBD2 matches 9 bases. CDR1 and CDR2 (germline): DFQATT, SNEGSKA (reference sequence). The CDR3 loop spans 14 amino acids. V was pared by 3 bases and J by 6 bases, with 7 bases of the junction left unmatched. In nucleotides, the CDR3 is TGCAGTGCTAGTCTCCTAGCGGGATCGGATACGCAGTATTTT. Translated, it gives CSASLLAGSDTQYF.

The sample holds many counts of this clonotype. The chain couples TRBV6-1 to TRBJ2-1; D is ambiguous. Germline V lookup: CDR1 MNHNS, CDR2 SASEGT. The CDR3 totals 12 residues. The ends were cut back, 2 bases at V and 9 bases at J, with 8 bases in the middle. CDR3 nucleotide sequence: TGTGCCAGCAGTGAAAATCAGAGTGAGCAGTTCTTC. The encoded protein is CASSENQSEQFF.

This clonotype appeared many times. The V call is TRBV7-9, the J call TRBJ2-7; D gene uncertain. The CDR3 contains 14 residues. Trimming cost V 3 bases and J 4 bases, with 13 bases left between them. The germline CDR1 and CDR2 sequences are SEHNR and FQNEAQ (reference sequence). In DNA form, the CDR3 reads TGTGCCAGCAGCTTTGGCGGCCCCTGGTACGAGCAGTACTTC. Its translation is CASSFGGPWYEQYF.